The T cell receptor (beta chain) described here comes from a study of T cell changes during pregnancy in multiple sclerosis. TCRdb keeps only in-frame clones here, not all; method: immunoSEQ multiplex PCR. The table shows about 53,000 clones, with 85% to 95% occurring only once. The V end was cut by 1 base, the J end by 4 bases, with 10 bases between. The CDR3 is 14 amino acids. Germline CDR1 is SGHRS and CDR2 is YFSETQ. The source was CD4+ T cells from peripheral blood mononuclear cells, collected in the third trimester of pregnancy. This chain uses TRBV5-1 with TRBJ2-3; D gene unclear. The receptor's source is a female donor with multiple sclerosis, enrolled in a pregnancy study. CDR3 loop: CASSLLVRADTQYF. Here the CDR3 DNA reads TGCGCCAGCAGCTTGCTGGTCCGGGCAGATACGCAGTATTTT.